This TCR beta chain came from a study of technical replicates of blood from a handful of donors. The CDR3 is 15 residues long. Per germline, CDR1 SEHNR and CDR2 FQNEAQ (reference sequence). V lost 6 bases to trimming and J lost 3 bases; unmatched junction nucleotides: 8. Generated by immunoSEQ multiplex PCR, the TCRdb table keeps only in-frame clones and is missing some. The repertoire holds roughly 81,000 clones, with about 86% as singletons. Sequenced material: PBMCs. This TCR derives from a human donor in good health. Some clones in this sample may be carry-over from other donors' samples. The chain links TRBV7-9 to TRBJ2-7; TRBD2 matches 10 bases. The CDR3 spells CASRLLAGNNYEQYF. CDR3 sequence (DNA): TGTGCCAGCAGGTTACTAGCGGGGAACAACTACGAGCAGTACTTC. Variable domain in full (rest from reference TRBV7-9 and TRBJ2-7): DTGVSQNPRHKITKRGQNVTFRCDPISEHNRLYWYRQTLGQGPEFLTYFQNEAQLEKSRLLSDRFSAERPKGSFSTLEIQRTEQGDSAMYLCASRLLAGNNYEQYFGPGTRLTVT.